This T cell receptor beta chain derives from a study of PD-L1 blockade in urothelial cancer. Added to each PCR by spiking were synthetic TCR analog templates. TCRdb keeps only in-frame clones here, not all; method: immunoSEQ multiplex PCR. Of around 130,000 clones in the sample, approximately 84% were seen once. Germline CDR1 is SEHNR and CDR2 is FQNEAQ (reference sequence). Trimming cost V 6 bases and J 4 bases; bases outside gene matches: 7. The length of the CDR3 is 16 residues. Specified time point: pretreatment peripheral blood. The sample in question was PBMCs, obtained around atezolizumab (anti-PD-L1) treatment. The TCR comes from a man aged 50-60 years with urothelial cancer. The V call is TRBV7-9, the J call TRBJ2-5, with 14 bases aligning to TRBD2. The CDR3: CASSSGLAGVGETQYF. CDR3 sequence (DNA): TGTGCCAGCAGTTCGGGACTAGCGGGAGTCGGAGAGACCCAGTACTTC. Supplemented by reference TRBV7-9 and TRBJ2-5, the full variable domain reads DTGVSQNPRHKITKRGQNVTFRCDPISEHNRLYWYRQTLGQGPEFLTYFQNEAQLEKSRLLSDRFSAERPKGSFSTLEIQRTEQGDSAMYLCASSSGLAGVGETQYFGPGTRLLVL.